The TCR beta chain described here comes from a study of OX40 agonist ivuxolimab in advanced cancers. The data were produced by immunoSEQ multiplex PCR, yet TCRdb's version contains in-frame clones alone and is incomplete. This table has approximately 72,000 clones, roughly 84% appearing once. CDR1 is SNHLY and CDR2 is FYNNEI in the germline V gene. The CDR3 runs to 13 residues. V was trimmed by 6 bases and J by 10 bases, leaving 13 bases between them. This clone was detected once. Sequencing was performed on CD4+ or CD8+ T cells sorted from blood, taken in a trial of the OX40 agonist ivuxolimab. J is TRBJ1-6 and V is TRBV2; tentatively, D is TRBD1 (5 bases). This TCR was sampled from an adult with an advanced solid tumor such as melanoma, head and neck, liver or kidney cancer. The CDR3 DNA reads TGTGCCAGCAGAAGGGGTGAAGGATCACCCCTCCACTTT. Translation: CASRRGEGSPLHF.